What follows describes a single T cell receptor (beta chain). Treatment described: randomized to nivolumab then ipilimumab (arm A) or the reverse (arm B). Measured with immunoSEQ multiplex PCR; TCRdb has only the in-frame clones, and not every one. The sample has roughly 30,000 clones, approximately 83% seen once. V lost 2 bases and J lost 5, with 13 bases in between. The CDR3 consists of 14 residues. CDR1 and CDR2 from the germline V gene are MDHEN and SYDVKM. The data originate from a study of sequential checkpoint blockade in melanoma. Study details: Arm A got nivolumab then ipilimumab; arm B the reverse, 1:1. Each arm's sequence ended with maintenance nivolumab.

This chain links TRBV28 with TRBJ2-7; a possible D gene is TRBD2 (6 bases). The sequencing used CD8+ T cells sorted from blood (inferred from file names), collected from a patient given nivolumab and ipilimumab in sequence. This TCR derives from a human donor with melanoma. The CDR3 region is CASSLTGRGNEQYF. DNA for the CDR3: TGTGCCAGCAGTTTAACCGGGAGAGGGAACGAGCAGTACTTC.